This TCR beta chain comes out of a study of blood T cell repertoires in COVID-19. Study overall: The United States, Italy and Spain supplied acute and convalescent COVID-19 samples. T cells, B-cell-depleted T cells, or PBMCs supplied cDNA or gDNA.

Per germline, CDR1 SGHRS and CDR2 YFSETQ. V shed 4 bases and J 7 bases; nucleotides not matched to a gene: 5. The CDR3 loop spans 14 amino acids. Study processing details: Reference gene primer amplification gave nucleated cell count estimates. The table came from immunoSEQ multiplex PCR; TCRdb's copy has only in-frame clones and leaves some out. The V and J calls and the clone size are those of that table, but D and trimming were determined from the DNA. The table shows fewer than 90,000 clones, with roughly 86% occurring only once. The chain couples TRBV5-1 to TRBJ2-2, with 9 bases lining up with TRBD1. This clonotype was obtained from a man in his sixties or seventies with acute or convalescent COVID-19. The specimen was peripheral blood. CDR3 bases: TGCGCCAGCAGCCCCGGGGACAGGGACGGGGAGCTGTTTTTT. This encodes CASSPGDRDGELFF.